These T cell receptor beta chains were read from a single sample in a study of blood T cell repertoires in COVID-19. Sequencing used immunoSEQ multiplex PCR; TCRdb keeps in-frame clones, though not all of them. This table holds 200,000 to 250,000 clones, 65% to 90% found once. Sequenced sample: peripheral blood. The receptors were sampled from a woman between 50 and 59 years old with acute or convalescent COVID-19. The CDR3 runs from the conserved cysteine through the conserved F or W. A D gene is named only where the DNA matches it firmly. Not every row has a clone size; where given, it reads once, few, many or a size class.

d_call	v_call	cdr3_length	j_call	clone_size	cdr3_aa	cdr3_nt
.	TRBV6-2/TRBV6-3	13	TRBJ2-1	.	CASSPAHDNEQFF	TGTGCCAGCAGTCCCGCACATGACAATGAGCAGTTCTTC
.	TRBV10-1	13	TRBJ2-1	.	CASSTDYLGEQFF	TGCGCCAGCAGCACGGACTACCTGGGTGAGCAGTTCTTC
TRBD1	TRBV24-1	13	TRBJ2-1	.	CATAFGTENEQFF	TGTGCCACAGCTTTTGGGACAGAAAATGAGCAGTTCTTC
TRBD1	TRBV19	15	TRBJ1-1	.	CASSVLRQGDTEAFF	TGTGCCAGTAGCGTCCTACGACAGGGTGACACTGAAGCTTTCTTT
.	TRBV28	15	TRBJ1-2	few	CASRSNREGIDGYTF	TGTGCCAGCAGATCAAACAGGGAAGGGATCGATGGCTACACCTTC
TRBD1	TRBV10-3	12	TRBJ2-1	.	CAINTGGNEQFF	TGTGCCATCAATACAGGGGGCAATGAGCAGTTCTTC
TRBD1	TRBV30	14	TRBJ1-6	.	CAWTNRQGGSPLHF	TGTGCCTGGACCAACCGACAGGGGGGTTCACCCCTCCACTTT
.	TRBV27	13	TRBJ1-6	.	CASSRRQDSPLHF	TGTGCCAGCAGCCGAAGACAAGATTCACCCCTCCACTTT
TRBD1	TRBV7-9	14	TRBJ2-2	.	CASSSGGASGELFF	TGTGCCAGCAGCTCAGGGGGCGCGAGCGGGGAGCTGTTTTTT
.	TRBV28	14	TRBJ1-1	.	CASSPAGGLTEAFF	TGTGCCAGCAGCCCCGCAGGTGGGTTAACTGAAGCTTTCTTT
.	TRBV7-6	15	TRBJ2-7	.	CASSLKQVSSYEQYF	TGTGCCAGCAGCTTAAAACAGGTTAGCTCCTACGAGCAGTACTTC
TRBD1	TRBV11-2	16	TRBJ1-1	.	CASSPTDRASWTEAFF	TGTGCCAGCAGCCCCACCGACAGGGCATCATGGACTGAAGCTTTCTTT
TRBD1	TRBV18	15	TRBJ1-2	.	CASSPPDRGKYGYTF	TGTGCCAGCTCACCACCAGACAGGGGGAAGTATGGCTACACCTTC
.	TRBV28	16	TRBJ1-3	.	CASSLSAGSSGNTIYF	TGTGCCAGCAGTTTATCTGCGGGGAGCTCTGGAAACACCATATATTTT
TRBD1	TRBV6-1	16	TRBJ2-2	.	CASSGRTGDPTGELFF	TGTGCCAGCAGTGGACGGACAGGGGACCCCACCGGGGAGCTGTTTTTT
TRBD2	TRBV5-1	15	TRBJ2-2	.	CASSVLAGDGGELFF	TGCGCCAGCAGCGTACTAGCGGGAGACGGCGGGGAGCTGTTTTTT
TRBD1	TRBV3-1/TRBV3-2	15	TRBJ1-5	once	CASSPFTGVNQPQHF	TGTGCCAGCAGCCCTTTCACAGGGGTCAATCAGCCCCAGCATTTT
.	TRBV5-1	16	TRBJ1-1	.	CASSLVRGRENTEAFF	TGCGCCAGCAGCTTGGTTAGGGGCAGAGAGAACACTGAAGCTTTCTTT
.	TRBV5-1	14	TRBJ2-5	.	CASSSGDSRATQYF	TGCGCCAGCAGCTCCGGAGACAGTCGGGCGACCCAGTACTTC
TRBD1	TRBV3-1/TRBV3-2	16	TRBJ2-7	.	CASSQYGGQVVREQYF	TGTGCCAGCAGCCAGTATGGGGGACAGGTGGTACGAGAGCAGTACTTC
.	TRBV6-5	14	TRBJ2-4	once	CASSYSPGKNIQYF	TGTGCCAGCAGTTACTCGCCAGGGAAAAACATTCAGTACTTC
.	TRBV2	12	TRBJ1-2	.	CASSGQVYGYTF	TGTGCCAGCAGTGGACAGGTTTATGGCTACACCTTC
.	TRBV7-6	16	TRBJ1-2	.	CASSLVSGRDNYGYTF	TGTGCCAGCAGCTTAGTATCCGGGAGGGATAACTATGGCTACACCTTC
TRBD1	TRBV2	14	TRBJ1-4	.	CASRRQGAYEKLFF	TGTGCCAGCAGGAGACAGGGCGCCTATGAAAAACTGTTTTTT
TRBD1	TRBV7-2	15	TRBJ1-4	.	CASSFLGQVDEKLFF	TGTGCCAGCAGCTTCCTCGGACAGGTAGATGAAAAACTGTTTTTT
.	TRBV19	14	TRBJ1-6	.	CASSIRGDNSPLHF	TGTGCCAGTAGTATTAGGGGTGATAATTCACCCCTCCACTTT
TRBD2	TRBV7-2	18	TRBJ2-3	.	CASSPTAFGGLVTDTQYF	TGTGCCAGCAGCCCTACCGCCTTCGGGGGACTAGTCACAGATACGCAGTATTTT
TRBD1	TRBV7-2	16	TRBJ2-2	.	CASSPSTGVGTGELFF	TGTGCCAGCAGCCCGTCGACAGGGGTGGGCACCGGGGAGCTGTTTTTT
.	TRBV29-1	13	TRBJ2-5	.	CSVEASQQETQYF	TGCAGCGTTGAAGCGTCCCAGCAAGAGACCCAGTACTTC
TRBD1	TRBV11-2	14	TRBJ1-1	.	CASSWGTANTEAFF	TGTGCCAGCAGCTGGGGGACAGCGAACACTGAAGCTTTCTTT
.	TRBV6-1	16	TRBJ2-2	.	CASSEGETENTGELFF	TGTGCCAGCAGTGAAGGGGAGACGGAGAACACCGGGGAGCTGTTTTTT
TRBD1	TRBV28	15	TRBJ1-6	.	CASSLDRGQDSPLHF	TGTGCCAGCAGTTTGGACAGGGGGCAGGATTCACCCCTCCACTTT
.	TRBV30	12	TRBJ2-7	.	CAWSDGGFEQYF	TGTGCCTGGAGTGACGGAGGGTTCGAGCAGTACTTC
.	TRBV9	16	TRBJ2-2	.	CASSVRGGANTGELFF	TGTGCCAGCAGCGTCAGAGGGGGTGCGAACACCGGGGAGCTGTTTTTT
TRBD2	TRBV19	14	TRBJ2-1	.	CASTSLAGVNEQFF	TGTGCCAGTACATCGCTAGCGGGAGTCAATGAGCAGTTCTTC
TRBD1	TRBV4-2	14	TRBJ1-2	.	CASSPDRGRNGYTF	TGTGCCAGCAGCCCGGACAGGGGGCGAAATGGCTACACCTTC
.	TRBV2	16	TRBJ2-2	.	CAIEKQGWGLAGELFF	TGTGCCATTGAGAAACAGGGGTGGGGACTTGCCGGGGAGCTGTTTTTT
.	TRBV7-9	11	TRBJ1-1	.	CASSSITEAFF	TGTGCCAGCAGCTCTATCACTGAAGCTTTCTTT
.	TRBV27	16	TRBJ2-6	once	CASSLRGASGANVLTF	TGTGCCAGCAGTTTGCGCGGGGCCTCTGGGGCCAACGTCCTGACTTTC
.	TRBV19	15	TRBJ1-5	.	CASSIVAGSNQPQHF	TGTGCCAGTAGTATAGTGGCAGGGAGCAATCAGCCCCAGCATTTT
.	TRBV7-9	14	TRBJ1-4	.	CASSSQATNEKLFF	TGTGCCAGCAGCAGCCAGGCAACTAATGAAAAACTGTTTTTT
.	TRBV25-1	15	TRBJ1-3	.	CASSEVGSSGNTIYF	TGTGCCAGCAGTGAGGTGGGGAGCTCTGGAAACACCATATATTTT
TRBD1	TRBV18	14	TRBJ1-2	few	CASSLGQGPSGYTF	TGTGCCAGCTCACTAGGACAGGGACCAAGCGGCTACACCTTC
TRBD1	TRBV27	15	TRBJ2-7	.	CASSLTGTGSYEQYF	TGTGCCAGCAGTTTAACCGGGACAGGGTCCTACGAGCAGTACTTC
.	TRBV5-1	15	TRBJ1-6	.	CASSLGHSYNSPLHF	TGCGCCAGCAGCTTGGGACACAGTTATAATTCACCCCTCCACTTT
TRBD2	TRBV4-2	18	TRBJ2-2	.	CASSQDHSGGRFTGELFF	TGTGCCAGCAGCCAAGACCATTCGGGGGGGCGGTTCACCGGGGAGCTGTTTTTT
.	TRBV6-1	14	TRBJ1-5	.	CASSSDRSNQPQHF	TGTGCCAGCAGTTCCGACAGGTCGAATCAGCCCCAGCATTTT
.	TRBV5-5	12	TRBJ2-7	.	CASSLIPGEQYF	TGTGCCAGCAGCTTGATTCCGGGCGAGCAGTACTTC
TRBD2	TRBV6-2/TRBV6-3	15	TRBJ2-1	.	CASSPRGGGGVEQFF	TGTGCCAGCAGTCCCCGGGGCGGGGGGGGCGTTGAGCAGTTCTTC
.	TRBV30	16	TRBJ1-3	few	CAWSGGQPSSGNTIYF	TGTGCCTGGAGTGGCGGTCAGCCCTCCTCTGGAAACACCATATATTTT
TRBD1	TRBV28	15	TRBJ2-7	.	CASSLIGTGTYEQYF	TGTGCCAGCAGTTTGATCGGGACAGGGACGTACGAGCAGTACTTC
TRBD1	TRBV5-1	15	TRBJ2-7	once	CASSFRGQGNYEQYF	TGCGCCAGCAGCTTCCGGGGACAGGGGAACTACGAGCAGTACTTC
.	TRBV7-2	17	TRBJ2-3	.	CASTRYFVTSGTDTQYF	TGTGCCAGCACCCGATACTTCGTCACGTCGGGCACAGATACGCAGTATTTT
.	TRBV18	14	TRBJ1-2	.	CASSPQREYYGYTF	TGTGCCAGCTCACCTCAGAGGGAATACTATGGCTACACCTTC
.	TRBV3-1/TRBV3-2	14	TRBJ2-5	.	CASSQATTEETQYF	TGTGCCAGCAGCCAAGCAACGACAGAAGAGACCCAGTACTTC
.	TRBV30	11	TRBJ2-7	.	CAWTQGDEQYF	TGTGCCTGGACACAGGGTGACGAGCAGTACTTC
.	TRBV27	14	TRBJ2-7	.	CASSPRDTAYEQYF	TGTGCCAGCAGTCCCCGGGACACGGCGTACGAGCAGTACTTC
.	TRBV9	12	TRBJ2-2	.	CASSVVGGELFF	TGTGCCAGCAGCGTAGTCGGCGGGGAGCTGTTTTTT
TRBD1	TRBV14	14	TRBJ2-1	few	CASSQGQNYNEQFF	TGTGCCAGCAGCCAGGGACAGAACTACAATGAGCAGTTCTTC